Listed below are T cell receptor beta chains from one sample, sequenced in a study of cytomegalovirus exposure and HLA in healthy donors. Using immunoSEQ multiplex PCR, the repertoire was profiled, and TCRdb retains in-frame clones only, with some absent. The profile shows roughly 180,000 clones, roughly four fifths of them singletons. Sequencing was carried out using PBMCs. The receptors were sampled from a female donor in good health and CMV-seronegative. Both conserved end residues are part of each CDR3. Each record gives: CDR3 protein, CDR3 DNA, D gene, J gene, V gene, clone size. A D gene is named only where the DNA matches it firmly. Clone size is not always given. Where it is, it says once, few, many or a class for expanded clones.

CDR3 protein: CASSVGQVGGFSVTIYF
CDR3 DNA: TGTGCCAGCAGCGTAGGTCAGGTGGGGGGATTCTCTGTGACCATATATTTT
D gene: -
J gene: TRBJ1-3
V gene: TRBV9
clone size: -

CDR3 protein: CASSFQGVFTQYF
CDR3 DNA: TGTGCCAGCAGTTTCCAGGGGGTTTTTACGCAGTATTTT
D gene: TRBD1
J gene: TRBJ2-3
V gene: TRBV27
clone size: -

CDR3 protein: CASSQEGGPVESPLHF
CDR3 DNA: TGTGCCAGCAGCCAAGAAGGTGGGCCAGTGGAATCACCCCTCCACTTT
D gene: -
J gene: TRBJ1-6
V gene: TRBV14
clone size: few

CDR3 protein: CASSPWGENTEAFF
CDR3 DNA: TGCGCCAGCAGCCCATGGGGGGAGAACACTGAAGCTTTCTTT
D gene: -
J gene: TRBJ1-1
V gene: TRBV5-1
clone size: -

CDR3 protein: CASSSTGTGLANEQFF
CDR3 DNA: TGTGCCAGTAGCTCCACCGGGACAGGGTTAGCCAATGAGCAGTTCTTC
D gene: TRBD1
J gene: TRBJ2-1
V gene: TRBV19
clone size: -

CDR3 protein: CASSLVLASGELFF
CDR3 DNA: TGTGCCAGCAGCTTGGTTCTAGCGTCCGGGGAGCTGTTTTTT
D gene: -
J gene: TRBJ2-2
V gene: TRBV5-5
clone size: once

CDR3 protein: CASSVGGGNTGELFF
CDR3 DNA: TGTGCCAGCAGCGTAGGCGGGGGGAACACCGGGGAGCTGTTTTTT
D gene: TRBD2
J gene: TRBJ2-2
V gene: TRBV9
clone size: -

CDR3 protein: CASSIPGTGNTIYF
CDR3 DNA: TGTGCCAGTAGTATTCCCGGTACCGGAAACACCATATATTTT
D gene: -
J gene: TRBJ1-3
V gene: TRBV19
clone size: -

CDR3 protein: CASSSLPVRNQPQHF
CDR3 DNA: TGTGCCAGCAGTTCCCTTCCCGTCAGAAACCAGCCCCAGCATTTT
D gene: -
J gene: TRBJ1-5
V gene: TRBV28
clone size: -

CDR3 protein: CASSADSSNTQYF
CDR3 DNA: TGTGCCAGCAGCGCCGACTCTTCTAATACGCAGTATTTT
D gene: -
J gene: TRBJ2-3
V gene: TRBV9
clone size: -

CDR3 protein: CASSIGLAENTEAFF
CDR3 DNA: TGTGCCAGTAGTATAGGGCTGGCGGAGAACACTGAAGCTTTCTTT
D gene: -
J gene: TRBJ1-1
V gene: TRBV19
clone size: -

CDR3 protein: CASSEQVNTEAFF
CDR3 DNA: TGTGCCAGCAGTGAACAGGTGAACACTGAAGCTTTCTTT
D gene: -
J gene: TRBJ1-1
V gene: TRBV25-1
clone size: few

CDR3 protein: CASRVGQGGEQYF
CDR3 DNA: TGTGCCAGCAGGGTGGGACAGGGGGGTGAGCAGTACTTC
D gene: TRBD1
J gene: TRBJ2-7
V gene: TRBV2
clone size: few

CDR3 protein: CASSRLAIANEQFF
CDR3 DNA: TGCGCCAGCAGCCGACTCGCCATCGCCAATGAGCAGTTCTTC
D gene: -
J gene: TRBJ2-1
V gene: TRBV4-3
clone size: -

CDR3 protein: CASSLEAGTANYNEQFF
CDR3 DNA: TGTGCCAGCAGCTTAGAGGCCGGGACAGCAAACTACAATGAGCAGTTCTTC
D gene: TRBD1
J gene: TRBJ2-1
V gene: TRBV7-6
clone size: -

CDR3 protein: CASSVHRGQDYEQYF
CDR3 DNA: TGTGCCAGCAGCGTTCACAGGGGGCAAGACTACGAGCAGTACTTC
D gene: TRBD1
J gene: TRBJ2-7
V gene: TRBV7-9
clone size: -

CDR3 protein: CASSDSDSGTYNEQFF
CDR3 DNA: TGTGCCAGCAGTGACTCGGACAGCGGGACCTACAATGAGCAGTTCTTC
D gene: -
J gene: TRBJ2-1
V gene: TRBV6-4
clone size: -

CDR3 protein: CASSLGLRSTDSPLHF
CDR3 DNA: TGTGCCAGCAGCTTAGGGCTTCGGAGCACCGATTCACCCCTCCACTTT
D gene: -
J gene: TRBJ1-6
V gene: TRBV7-8
clone size: -

CDR3 protein: CASSLTAGGYNEQFF
CDR3 DNA: TGTGCCAGCAGCTTAACAGCGGGAGGGTACAATGAGCAGTTCTTC
D gene: TRBD2
J gene: TRBJ2-1
V gene: TRBV7-6
clone size: -

CDR3 protein: CASSLASVGGPGDTQYF
CDR3 DNA: TGTGCCAGCAGCTTAGCGAGTGTGGGAGGGCCCGGAGATACGCAGTATTTT
D gene: TRBD2
J gene: TRBJ2-3
V gene: TRBV7-2
clone size: -

CDR3 protein: CASSQVLSGGGRELFF
CDR3 DNA: TGTGCCAGCAGCCAAGTACTTAGCGGGGGGGGTCGGGAGCTGTTTTTT
D gene: TRBD2
J gene: TRBJ2-2
V gene: TRBV4-2
clone size: -

CDR3 protein: CASSLGVTPSGNTIYF
CDR3 DNA: TGTGCCAGCAGCTTAGGAGTGACACCTTCTGGAAACACCATATATTTT
D gene: -
J gene: TRBJ1-3
V gene: TRBV7-6
clone size: -

CDR3 protein: CSASLQETQYF
CDR3 DNA: TGCAGTGCTAGTCTACAAGAGACCCAGTACTTC
D gene: -
J gene: TRBJ2-5
V gene: TRBV20-1
clone size: few

CDR3 protein: CASSYSKDINQPQHF
CDR3 DNA: TGTGCCAGCAGTTACTCGAAGGACATTAATCAGCCCCAGCATTTT
D gene: -
J gene: TRBJ1-5
V gene: TRBV6-5
clone size: once

CDR3 protein: CASSEGQLYEQYF
CDR3 DNA: TGTGCCAGCAGTGAGGGTCAGCTATACGAGCAGTACTTC
D gene: -
J gene: TRBJ2-7
V gene: TRBV6-5
clone size: -

CDR3 protein: CASSGTVRTEAFF
CDR3 DNA: TGTGCCAGCTCCGGGACAGTTCGCACTGAAGCTTTCTTT
D gene: TRBD1
J gene: TRBJ1-1
V gene: TRBV18
clone size: -

CDR3 protein: CASSLHRQNTEAFF
CDR3 DNA: TGTGCCAGCAGCCTTCACAGGCAGAACACTGAAGCTTTCTTT
D gene: -
J gene: TRBJ1-1
V gene: TRBV21-1
clone size: -

CDR3 protein: CASSKTSGGNTGELFF
CDR3 DNA: TGTGCCAGCAGCAAAACTAGCGGGGGGAACACCGGGGAGCTGTTTTTT
D gene: TRBD2
J gene: TRBJ2-2
V gene: TRBV7-2
clone size: -

CDR3 protein: CASSPGQDNTGELFF
CDR3 DNA: TGTGCCAGCAGTCCAGGACAGGATAACACCGGGGAGCTGTTTTTT
D gene: TRBD1
J gene: TRBJ2-2
V gene: TRBV6-5
clone size: -

CDR3 protein: CASSIVGTGGNTEAFF
CDR3 DNA: TGTGCCAGTAGTATAGTCGGGACAGGGGGGAACACTGAAGCTTTCTTT
D gene: TRBD1
J gene: TRBJ1-1
V gene: TRBV19
clone size: -

CDR3 protein: CASSVGPLNTEAFF
CDR3 DNA: TGTGCCAGCAGCGTAGGTCCGTTGAACACTGAAGCTTTCTTT
D gene: -
J gene: TRBJ1-1
V gene: TRBV9
clone size: few

CDR3 protein: CASSQREADYGYTF
CDR3 DNA: TGTGCCAGCAGCCAGAGAGAGGCGGACTATGGCTACACCTTC
D gene: -
J gene: TRBJ1-2
V gene: TRBV4-2
clone size: few

CDR3 protein: CSVGGDRVLADTQYF
CDR3 DNA: TGCAGCGTGGGGGGGGACAGGGTCTTGGCAGATACGCAGTATTTT
D gene: TRBD1
J gene: TRBJ2-3
V gene: TRBV29-1
clone size: -

CDR3 protein: CASSEYRDRGSPLHF
CDR3 DNA: TGTGCCAGCAGTGAATACCGGGACAGGGGGTCCCCCCTCCACTTT
D gene: TRBD1
J gene: TRBJ1-6
V gene: TRBV2
clone size: -

CDR3 protein: CASSWRGNTEAFF
CDR3 DNA: TGTGCCAGCAGTTGGCGGGGGAACACTGAAGCTTTCTTT
D gene: -
J gene: TRBJ1-1
V gene: TRBV6-6
clone size: -

CDR3 protein: CASSGGAGDTQYF
CDR3 DNA: TGTGCCAGCAGCGGGGGAGCGGGAGATACGCAGTATTTT
D gene: -
J gene: TRBJ2-3
V gene: TRBV2
clone size: -

CDR3 protein: CASSLDRSTWEEYSGNTIYF
CDR3 DNA: TGTGCCAGCAGCTTAGACAGGTCGACGTGGGAGGAATACTCTGGAAACACCATATATTTT
D gene: -
J gene: TRBJ1-3
V gene: TRBV7-8
clone size: -

CDR3 protein: CASSLTGEVNTEAFF
CDR3 DNA: TGTGCCAGCAGTTTGACAGGCGAAGTGAACACTGAAGCTTTCTTT
D gene: -
J gene: TRBJ1-1
V gene: TRBV28
clone size: -

CDR3 protein: CASSGRDRGPGYTF
CDR3 DNA: TGTGCCAGCAGCGGCCGGGACAGGGGGCCTGGCTACACCTTC
D gene: TRBD1
J gene: TRBJ1-2
V gene: TRBV7-8
clone size: -